This is a list of T cell receptor beta chains from one sample in a study of shared clonotypes between healthy human individuals. Assay: immunoSEQ multiplex PCR; the TCRdb copy retains only in-frame clones and omits some. The sample includes 1.5 million to 2.5 million clones, about 95% of them seen just once. Sequenced: naive CD8+ T cells sorted from blood. These TCRs come from a man aged 18 to 29 in good health. Each CDR3 is given with its conserved first and last residue. A D gene is named only where the DNA matches it firmly. Size is stated for part of the rows, as once, few or many counts, or as a class when the clone is expanded.

abundance | d_gene | j_gene | v_gene | CDR3aa | CDR3nt
NA | NA | TRBJ2-2 | TRBV10-1 | CASSEVRDPLRELFF | TGCGCCAGCAGTGAGGTTCGAGATCCTCTCCGGGAGCTGTTTTTT
once | TRBD2 | TRBJ2-1 | TRBV7-6 | CASTPSGTSKVGFNEQFF | TGTGCCAGCACACCTTCCGGGACTAGTAAGGTTGGGTTTAATGAGCAGTTCTTC
NA | NA | TRBJ1-5 | TRBV30 | CAWSFEPNQPQHF | TGTGCCTGGAGTTTTGAGCCCAATCAGCCCCAGCATTTT
NA | NA | TRBJ1-2 | TRBV6-5 | CASSYFQGSNYGYTF | TGTGCCAGCAGTTACTTCCAGGGCTCTAACTATGGCTACACCTTC
NA | NA | TRBJ2-7 | TRBV25-1 | CASSGMVTYEQYF | TGTGCCAGCAGTGGCATGGTAACCTACGAGCAGTACTTC
NA | TRBD2 | TRBJ2-7 | TRBV4-1 | CASSQESGGAYEQYF | TGCGCCAGCAGCCAAGAATCGGGGGGGGCCTACGAGCAGTACTTC
NA | TRBD2 | TRBJ2-1 | TRBV30 | CAWSFRLAGGPLDEQFF | TGTGCCTGGAGTTTTAGACTAGCGGGAGGGCCTTTGGATGAGCAGTTCTTC
NA | TRBD1 | TRBJ2-5 | TRBV5-8 | CASSPVGTGGLTTQYF | TGTGCCAGCAGCCCCGTAGGGACAGGGGGTCTTACGACCCAGTACTTC
NA | TRBD2 | TRBJ2-7 | TRBV29-1 | CSASGHPTSGRVYEQYF | TGCAGCGCCTCAGGACATCCGACTAGCGGGAGAGTGTACGAGCAGTACTTC
NA | TRBD2 | TRBJ2-1 | TRBV5-1 | CASSIPTLAGFYNEQFF | TGCGCCAGCAGTATACCTACACTAGCGGGCTTCTACAATGAGCAGTTCTTC
NA | NA | TRBJ2-2 | TRBV6-1 | CASSVHRSPNTGELFF | TGTGCCAGCAGTGTCCACAGGTCGCCAAACACCGGGGAGCTGTTTTTT
NA | NA | TRBJ1-1 | TRBV11-2 | CASSLVQGTEAFF | TGTGCCAGCAGCTTAGTCCAGGGAACTGAAGCTTTCTTT
NA | TRBD1 | TRBJ1-6 | TRBV7-9 | CASSLVRDRGDHSPLHF | TGTGCCAGCAGCTTAGTGAGGGACAGGGGGGACCATTCACCCCTCCACTTT
NA | NA | TRBJ1-1 | TRBV7-9 | CASSAGSTEAFF | TGTGCCAGCAGCGCAGGGAGCACTGAAGCTTTCTTT
NA | NA | TRBJ2-7 | TRBV4-1 | CASSQDWSYEQYF | TGCGCCAGCAGCCAAGATTGGTCCTACGAGCAGTACTTC
NA | NA | TRBJ1-2 | TRBV28 | CASSLRGWDYGYTF | TGTGCCAGCAGTTTACGGGGCTGGGACTATGGCTACACCTTC
few | NA | TRBJ2-7 | TRBV5-1 | CASSLIGDEQYF | TGCGCCAGCAGCTTGATCGGGGACGAGCAGTACTTC
NA | TRBD1 | TRBJ2-7 | TRBV5-1 | CASMGQGINEQYF | TGCGCCAGCATGGGACAGGGGATTAACGAGCAGTACTTC
once | NA | TRBJ2-7 | TRBV11-2 | CASSFSSGAYEQYF | TGTGCCAGCAGCTTTTCCAGCGGAGCCTACGAGCAGTACTTC
NA | TRBD1 | TRBJ1-4 | TRBV7-9 | CASSLGQGVVEKLFF | TGTGCCAGCAGCTTAGGACAGGGCGTAGTTGAAAAACTGTTTTTT
NA | TRBD1 | TRBJ1-4 | TRBV28 | CASSFLRTGGGDNEKLFF | TGTGCCAGCAGTTTCTTGCGGACAGGGGGCGGAGATAATGAAAAACTGTTTTTT
once | NA | TRBJ2-2 | TRBV4-1 | CASSQEGGRVGELFF | TGCGCCAGCAGCCAAGAGGGGGGCAGGGTCGGGGAGCTGTTTTTT
NA | NA | TRBJ2-3 | TRBV4-1 | CASSRSDSLNTDTQYF | TGCGCCAGCAGCCGGAGCGACAGCTTGAACACAGATACGCAGTATTTT
NA | TRBD1 | TRBJ2-7 | TRBV27 | CASGKGTAAPYEQYF | TGTGCCAGCGGGAAGGGGACAGCGGCACCCTACGAGCAGTACTTC
NA | NA | TRBJ2-7 | TRBV4-1 | CASSQDGTAYEQYF | TGCGCCAGCAGCCAAGACGGAACAGCCTACGAGCAGTACTTC
NA | TRBD1 | TRBJ2-7 | TRBV30 | CAWSTGGSYEQYF | TGTGCCTGGTCGACAGGGGGCTCCTACGAGCAGTACTTC
NA | NA | TRBJ1-2 | TRBV28 | CASSLEHGGYGYTF | TGTGCCAGCAGTTTAGAACACGGAGGCTATGGCTACACCTTC
once | NA | TRBJ2-2 | TRBV4-3 | CASSQDERGGELFF | TGCGCCAGCAGCCAAGATGAGAGGGGCGGGGAGCTGTTTTTT
NA | NA | TRBJ2-1 | TRBV9 | CASSASVEQFF | TGTGCCAGCAGCGCCTCAGTAGAGCAGTTCTTC
NA | NA | TRBJ2-3 | TRBV6-5 | CASSYSVGERADTQYF | TGTGCCAGCAGTTACTCCGTCGGGGAACGCGCAGATACGCAGTATTTT
NA | TRBD1 | TRBJ1-4 | TRBV15 | CATSGILPGQDSNEKLFF | TGTGCCACCAGCGGAATCCTCCCCGGACAGGACTCTAATGAAAAACTGTTTTTT
NA | TRBD2 | TRBJ2-5 | TRBV5-1 | CASATSVGTQETQYF | TGCGCCAGCGCGACTAGCGTGGGAACCCAAGAGACCCAGTACTTC
NA | TRBD1 | TRBJ1-1 | TRBV28 | CASTYYPGQVLTEAFF | TGTGCCAGCACCTACTACCCGGGACAGGTTCTCACTGAAGCTTTCTTT
NA | NA | TRBJ2-1 | TRBV19 | CASSIMTKNEQFF | TGTGCCAGTAGTATAATGACTAAAAATGAGCAGTTCTTC
NA | NA | TRBJ2-3 | TRBV4-3 | CASSPTTGTDTQYF | TGCGCCAGCAGCCCCACAACTGGCACAGATACGCAGTATTTT
NA | NA | TRBJ2-5 | TRBV29-1 | CSVEGLPDGGGETQYF | TGCAGCGTTGAAGGTCTGCCGGACGGTGGGGGAGAGACCCAGTACTTC
NA | NA | TRBJ2-3 | TRBV19 | CASRKAFGRGSSTDTQYF | TGTGCCAGTAGAAAGGCGTTTGGGCGAGGGTCTAGCACAGATACGCAGTATTTT
NA | TRBD2 | TRBJ2-1 | TRBV6-5 | CASRISGGAPDEQFF | TGTGCCAGCAGAATTAGCGGGGGGGCCCCCGATGAGCAGTTCTTC
NA | TRBD2 | TRBJ2-3 | TRBV7-2 | CASSLSRLAGGPSDTQYF | TGTGCCAGCAGCTTAAGCCGACTAGCGGGAGGGCCCTCAGATACGCAGTATTTT
NA | NA | TRBJ2-2 | TRBV7-6 | CASSLDPPGELFF | TGTGCCAGCAGCTTAGACCCCCCCGGGGAGCTGTTTTTT
NA | TRBD1 | TRBJ2-7 | TRBV7-9 | CASSSRQGSTSEQYF | TGTGCCAGCAGCTCTCGACAGGGGTCTACGTCAGAGCAGTACTTC
once | NA | TRBJ2-2 | TRBV4-1 | CASSYGVLAGELFF | TGCGCCAGCAGCTACGGGGTACTGGCCGGGGAGCTGTTTTTT
NA | TRBD2 | TRBJ2-1 | TRBV27 | CASSLSSSGYNEQFF | TGTGCCAGCAGTTTATCCTCTAGCGGCTACAATGAGCAGTTCTTC
NA | NA | TRBJ2-7 | TRBV6-5 | CASSYSASDKAYEQYF | TGTGCCAGCAGTTACTCGGCTTCGGACAAGGCCTACGAGCAGTACTTC
NA | NA | TRBJ2-7 | TRBV27 | CASSPTVSSYEQYF | TGTGCCAGCAGCCCCACGGTAAGCTCCTACGAGCAGTACTTC
once | TRBD2 | TRBJ2-1 | TRBV11-2 | CASSLETSGGYEQFF | TGTGCCAGCAGTTTAGAGACTAGCGGGGGCTATGAGCAGTTCTTC
NA | NA | TRBJ2-7 | TRBV10-2 | CASSDSPAYEQYF | TGCGCCAGCAGTGACAGTCCCGCCTACGAGCAGTACTTC
few | NA | TRBJ1-1 | TRBV5-4 | CASSLGTNTEAFF | TGTGCCAGCAGCTTGGGCACGAACACTGAAGCTTTCTTT
NA | NA | TRBJ2-1 | TRBV4-3 | CASSQVWNFTGYNEQFF | TGCGCCAGCAGCCAAGTATGGAACTTCACGGGGTACAATGAGCAGTTCTTC
NA | TRBD2 | TRBJ2-7 | TRBV5-4 | CASSYLAGYGEQYF | TGTGCCAGCAGTTACCTAGCGGGATATGGCGAGCAGTACTTC